A selection of T cell receptor beta chains follows, all from one sample in a study of blood T cell repertoires in COVID-19. Method: immunoSEQ multiplex PCR; TCRdb's copy keeps in-frame clones and lacks some. The table records just under 150,000 clones, approximately 89% of them present only once. The sample taken for sequencing was peripheral blood. Every receptor here comes from a human donor in a cohort sampled during active COVID-19. Both conserved end residues are part of each CDR3. A D gene is named only where the DNA matches it firmly.

TRBJ1-1,TRBV27,TRBD1,CASSPMTGGFTEAFF
TRBJ1-1,TRBV12-3/TRBV12-4,NA,CASSLQHTEAFF
TRBJ2-3,TRBV9,TRBD1,CASSVKGQGADTQYF
TRBJ2-7,TRBV20-1,NA,CSASRDTQVYEQYF
TRBJ1-5,TRBV4-1,NA,CASSQGTAHQPQHF
TRBJ1-2,TRBV6-6,NA,CASSATGTYGYTF
TRBJ2-1,TRBV2,NA,CASTGTANNEQFF
TRBJ2-3,TRBV9,NA,CASSVESGRDTQYF
TRBJ2-7,TRBV18,NA,CASSPWTRDYEQYF
TRBJ2-1,TRBV19,TRBD2,CASSQTSGGNEQFF
TRBJ2-7,TRBV29-1,TRBD1,CSAQQGTGEEQYF
TRBJ1-6,TRBV7-3,NA,CASSLGGRNSPLHF
TRBJ2-5,TRBV24-1,TRBD2,CATSDSRTSGKETQYF
TRBJ1-3,TRBV7-3,TRBD1,CASSLSGGGNTIYF
TRBJ2-2,TRBV25-1,NA,CASSDSQRGGNTGELFF
TRBJ2-2,TRBV5-1,TRBD2,CASKASGGPNTGELFF
TRBJ2-6,TRBV5-5,TRBD1,CASSLGTGSSGANVLTF
TRBJ1-1,TRBV11-3,TRBD1,CASSLGGDRGAEAFF
TRBJ2-2,TRBV6-5,NA,CASSARDMNTGELFF
TRBJ1-1,TRBV29-1,NA,CSVGSSRIGNTEAFF
TRBJ1-3,TRBV3-1/TRBV3-2,NA,CASSQAVGNTIYF
TRBJ2-4,TRBV2,NA,CASTRGNSEGWAKNIQYF
TRBJ2-3,TRBV6-1,TRBD2,CASSGPSGGGVGDTQYF
TRBJ2-1,TRBV12-2,NA,CASLPPPGQNPNEQFF
TRBJ1-4,TRBV2,TRBD1,CASRGTGVTNEKLFF
TRBJ1-2,TRBV12-3/TRBV12-4,NA,CASSSTKHYGYTF
TRBJ2-5,TRBV4-1,NA,CASSPRSGRRETQYF
TRBJ2-2,TRBV3-1/TRBV3-2,NA,CASSQGLPGELFF
TRBJ2-3,TRBV9,NA,CASSAFTRTFPDTQYF